Here is one T cell receptor (beta chain) with its context. What it binds is not known. This sample was taken from a study of CD8 T cells in Susac syndrome. Reverse transcription used roughly 0.5 to 1 ug RNA and random hexamers. The method of amplification for TCR beta CDR3 was immunoSEQ multiplex PCR, covering 54 Vbeta and 13 Jbeta. From the immunoSEQ multiplex PCR reads, TCRdb called clonotypes with MiXCR, one entry per CDR3 protein. The sample carries over 100,000 distinct CDR3 sequences, 92% recorded once. Blood CD8+ and CD4+ T cells underwent high-throughput TCR beta sequencing. Bulk CD8+ and CD4+ cells came from magnetic negative isolation; CD8+ TEMRA by FACS. Regarding the study as a whole: In its TCR sequencing and HLA analysis, the study acknowledged that the number of individuals was relatively small.

V lost 4 bases and J lost 0; bases outside the gene matches: 9. The CDR3 is 17 residues long. Germline CDR1 KGHSH, CDR2 LQKENI. The sequenced material came from CD4+ T cells from PBMCs. The receptor was derived from a human donor in good health. The V call is TRBV18, the J call TRBJ1-5; 7 nucleotides line up with TRBD1. As DNA, the CDR3 is TGTGCCAGCTCACTCTTCCCAGGGGGGACTAGCAATCAGCCCCAGCATTTT. Translating gives CASSLFPGGTSNQPQHF.